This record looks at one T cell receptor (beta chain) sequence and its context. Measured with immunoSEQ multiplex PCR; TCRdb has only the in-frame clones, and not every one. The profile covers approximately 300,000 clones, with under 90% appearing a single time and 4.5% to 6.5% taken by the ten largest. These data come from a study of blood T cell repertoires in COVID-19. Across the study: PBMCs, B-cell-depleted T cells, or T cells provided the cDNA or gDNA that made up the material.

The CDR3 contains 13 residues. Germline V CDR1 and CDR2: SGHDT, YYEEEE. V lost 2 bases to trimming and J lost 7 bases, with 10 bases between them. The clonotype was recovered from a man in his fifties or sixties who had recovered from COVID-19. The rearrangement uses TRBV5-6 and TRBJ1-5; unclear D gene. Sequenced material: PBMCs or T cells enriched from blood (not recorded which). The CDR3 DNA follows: TGTGCCAGCAGCTTTTACGGGTTCCAGCCCCAGCATTTT. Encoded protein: CASSFYGFQPQHF.